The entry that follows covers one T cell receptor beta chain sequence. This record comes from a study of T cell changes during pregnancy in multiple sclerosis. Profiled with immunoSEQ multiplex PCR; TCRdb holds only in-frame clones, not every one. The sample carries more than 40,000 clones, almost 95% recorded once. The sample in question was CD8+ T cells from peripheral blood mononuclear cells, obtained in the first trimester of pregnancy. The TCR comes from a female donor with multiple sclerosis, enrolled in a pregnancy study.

The DNA of the CDR3 is TGTGCCAGCAGCTTAGTTACCCCGGGGACTGAAGCTTTCTTT. Translated, it gives CASSLVTPGTEAFF. The rearrangement uses TRBV7-8 and TRBJ1-1; no firm D call. V gave up 1 base and J gave up 5 bases, with 11 bases separating them. The CDR3 runs to 14 residues. The germline V gene encodes CDR1 SGHVS and CDR2 FQNEAQ.